This TCR beta chain emerged from a study of early T cells in non-severe SARS-CoV-2 infection. Study as a whole: Sequencing was performed on bulk RNA from unsorted whole blood, leaving chains unpaired.

Regarding the study as a whole: VDJdb-based annotation leaned toward anti-spike CD8 responses and missed private and CD4 specificities.

The TCR library protocol was used to attach unique molecular identifiers. These identifiers were attached to individual cDNA molecules. TCRdb re-called the 5' RACE reads with MiXCR, one entry per CDR3 protein. The sample holds about 25,000 distinct CDR3 sequences; around 5.4% are singletons and the top ten take 2% to 3%. About this clonotype: What it binds is unknown.

Trimming at V came to 7 bases and at J to 9 bases, leaving 7 bases not matched to a gene. Germline V gene data show CDR1 as SGHRS and CDR2 as YFSETQ. The CDR3 length is 13 residues. The specimen was whole blood. This rearrangement joins TRBV5-1 to TRBJ2-1, with TRBD1 matching 10 bases. This receptor was taken from an adult who was a healthcare worker with PCR-confirmed SARS-CoV-2 infection or an uninfected control (not recorded which). CDR3 sequence: CASRDRGSGEQFF. CDR3 nucleotide sequence: TGCGCCAGCCGGGACAGGGGTTCGGGTGAGCAGTTCTTC.